This T cell receptor beta chain is drawn from a study of blood T cell repertoires in COVID-19 (dated by TCRdb to the early 2020s). In the study overall: Samples covering the acute and convalescent phases of COVID-19 were provided by collaborators in the United States, Italy and Spain. The material from the prospective study consisted of cDNA or gDNA derived from T cells, B-cell-depleted T cells, or PBMCs. Deeply sampled blood TCRbeta repertoires from subjects exposed to, actively infected with, or recovered from COVID-19 were included in the dataset. A freely available public database, intended as a resource for researchers studying the immune response to SARS-CoV-2, is where the repertoires were released. The samples were drawn from two sources: the first 160 participants of the ongoing ImmuneRACE study, and 1,254 subjects contributed by 6 global collaborators. Nearly every sample came with metadata listing a de-identified subject ID, COVID-19 status, age in years and sex. Where available, HLA class I and class II types were obtained from metadata supplied by the sample provider rather than from assay-based typing.

Comments on this clone: Its antigen remains unidentified. The sample holds no much larger clone one base away, and base qualities are not on file. Within the sample, other DNA sequences also encode this same CDR3.

General conclusions and limits of the study: The amount of clinical and demographic metadata varied by source and participant and was provided uncurated.

In the prospective study, participants were about 18 to 95 years old, resided in approximately 25 geographic areas of the United States, and were enrolled through a virtual design. To assign participants to cohorts, the prospective study relied on clinical history that participants themselves reported in a screening survey and a study questionnaire. For ImmuneRACE Cohort 3, a participant was defined as recovered based on two consecutive negative NP/OP PCR tests, clearance by a healthcare professional, or resolution of symptoms. Each participant in the prospective study had whole blood, serum and a nasopharyngeal or oropharyngeal swab collected by mobile phlebotomists. Over a 2-month period, participants in the prospective study had the option of providing additional blood draws and questionnaires. Blood samples from the prospective study were shipped frozen or at room temperature prior to DNA extraction.

CDR3 length: 14 amino acids, cysteine to phenylalanine. Solely the CDR3 DNA is kept, with 42 bases framed from the first base. V sheds 1 base and J sheds 4 bases, leaving 8 bases between their ends. CDR1 SEHNR and CDR2 FQNEAQ were looked up in the germline V gene (reference sequence). TCRbeta CDR3 regions were amplified from genomic DNA by means of the immunoSEQ Assay, a bias-controlled multiplex PCR. As for the original processing: Nucleated cell counts per sample were estimated from amplification of reference gene primers within the assay. Sequence reads were collapsed and filtered to measure the absolute abundance of every unique TCRbeta CDR3 rearrangement. For each sample, productive Simpson clonality was calculated by taking the square root of Simpson's diversity index across productive rearrangements. TCRdb retrieved this table from immuneACCESS and kept in-frame rearrangements only. Not all clones are present; in checked studies, unresolved V genes account for under half, and no reason is known for the remainder. That table furnishes V, J and clone size, whereas the DNA furnished D and trimming. Counted in this sample were 150,000 to 200,000 clones; around 89% of them appeared once. The biggest ten clones account for 0.7% to 0.9% of the sample.

The chain joins TRBV7-9 to TRBJ1-5; the D segment could be TRBD1, given 5 matching bases. This TCR came from a woman aged 18-29 years who had recovered from COVID-19. The sequenced sample consisted of PBMCs or T cells enriched from blood (not recorded which). The DNA reads TGTGCCAGCAGCTTAGGACAGTCTAATCAGCCCCAGCATTTT. Translated, this is CASSLGQSNQPQHF.